This TCR beta chain was obtained from a study of cytomegalovirus exposure and HLA in healthy donors. Regarding the study as a whole: Published work reported that the classifier diagnosed cytomegalovirus status with high specificity and sensitivity.

The PCR used 60 Vbeta and 13 Jbeta primers. TCRdb's copy holds only in-frame clones and misses some; the assay was immunoSEQ multiplex PCR. The sample has 200,000 or so clones; the top ten hold roughly 0.74%. V lost 5 bases, J lost 1 base, and 15 bases lay in between. There are 15 residues in the CDR3. Germline V lookup: CDR1 MNHNS, CDR2 SASEGT. As regards this clone: Its antigen is still unknown.

The sequenced sample consisted of PBMCs. This chain links TRBV6-1 with TRBJ2-7; D possibly corresponds to TRBD1 (5 bases). The source of this sequence is a boy younger than 18 in good health and CMV-seronegative. CDR3 region: CASSSYVDSSYEQYF. The CDR3 DNA is TGTGCCAGCAGTTCCTACGTAGACAGTTCCTACGAGCAGTACTTC.